This T cell receptor (beta chain) was documented in a study of cytomegalovirus exposure and HLA in healthy donors. Though nominally healthy at sampling, donors likely had unrecorded immune exposures. The study, taken as a whole, reports: In a later analysis, V- and J-gene trimming of beta chains associated with a DCLRE1C missense variant, replicated independently.

This CDR3 is 13 amino acids long. The germline gives CDR1 KGHSH, CDR2 LQKENI. Trimming took 6 bases from V and 2 from J, leaving 11 bases between them. Primers: 60 Vbeta forward and 13 Jbeta reverse. Profiled with immunoSEQ multiplex PCR; TCRdb holds only in-frame clones, not every one. The sample lists 120,000 or so clones, around three quarters seen once, with more than 1% in the top ten. Concerning this clone itself: Its antigen remains unidentified.

The specimen sequenced was PBMCs. The V and J genes are TRBV18 and TRBJ2-7; possible D gene TRBD1, 6 bases. This TCR was recovered from a female donor in good health and CMV-seronegative. CDR3 bases: TGTGCCAGCTCCCCCGGACAGACCTACGAGCAGTACTTC. Its protein product is CASSPGQTYEQYF.